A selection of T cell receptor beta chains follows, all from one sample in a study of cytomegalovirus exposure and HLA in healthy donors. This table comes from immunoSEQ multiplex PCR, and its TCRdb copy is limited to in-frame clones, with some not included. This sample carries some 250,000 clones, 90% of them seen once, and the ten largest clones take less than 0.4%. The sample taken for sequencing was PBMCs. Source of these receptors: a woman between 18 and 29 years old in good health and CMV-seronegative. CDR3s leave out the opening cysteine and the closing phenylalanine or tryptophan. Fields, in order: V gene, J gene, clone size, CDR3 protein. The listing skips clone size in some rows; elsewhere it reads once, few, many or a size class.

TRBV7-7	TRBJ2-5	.	ASSLAAGGTQY
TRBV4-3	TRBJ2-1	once	ASSQGQGDTYNEQF
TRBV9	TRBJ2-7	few	ASSVGGDGVYEQY
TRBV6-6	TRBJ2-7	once	ASSQSGQGLSYEQY
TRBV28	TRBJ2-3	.	ASSLSRLAGTDTQY
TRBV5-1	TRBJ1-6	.	ASSPDTGSSPLH
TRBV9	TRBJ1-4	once	ASSHPGQGADNEKLF
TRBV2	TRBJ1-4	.	ASNGNRDEKLF
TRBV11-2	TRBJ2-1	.	ASSLAMGLVNVNEQF
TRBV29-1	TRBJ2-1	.	SVGGNYNEQF
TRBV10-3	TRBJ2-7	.	AISAVAGHSYEQY
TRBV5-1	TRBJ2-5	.	ASSLARTGRIQETQY
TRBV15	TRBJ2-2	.	ATSRDRLRYTGELF
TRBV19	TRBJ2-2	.	ASSIPSLAGELF
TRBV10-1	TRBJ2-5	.	ASSQTEQETQY
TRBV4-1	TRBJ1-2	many	ASSQDETARFYGYT
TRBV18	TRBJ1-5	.	ASSQGPGEQPQH
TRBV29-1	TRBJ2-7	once	SVQSGTGRHEQY
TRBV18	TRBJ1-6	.	ASSPVGAGGEDSPLH
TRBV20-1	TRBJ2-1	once	SASRREQF
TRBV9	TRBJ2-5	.	ASSSSGAGYQETQY
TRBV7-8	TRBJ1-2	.	ASSLGAAGGQYGYT
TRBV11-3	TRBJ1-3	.	ASSPDGSSGNTIY
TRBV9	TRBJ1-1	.	ASRAGQGAIYSEAF
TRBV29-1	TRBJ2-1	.	SVRAGGLYNEQF
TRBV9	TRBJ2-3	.	ASSVGGGTTDTQY
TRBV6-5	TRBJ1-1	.	ASSYRNTEAF
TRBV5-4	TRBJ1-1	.	ASRNRGTNTEAF
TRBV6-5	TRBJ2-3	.	ASRWTGADTQY
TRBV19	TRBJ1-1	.	ASTLQGQGTEAF
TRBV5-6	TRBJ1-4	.	ASSRGDRNNEKLF
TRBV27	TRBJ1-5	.	ASSRGESGNQPQH
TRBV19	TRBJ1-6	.	ASSIGGSNSPLH
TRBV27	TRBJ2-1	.	ASSFSLAGLYNEQF
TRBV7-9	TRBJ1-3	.	ASSYRRDRVPNTIY
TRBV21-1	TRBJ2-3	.	ASSNVGNGRDTQY
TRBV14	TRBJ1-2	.	ASSQVAEYYGYT
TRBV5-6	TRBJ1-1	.	ASSSVTTGWNTEAF
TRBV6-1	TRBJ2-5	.	ASSGQASGGSSETQY
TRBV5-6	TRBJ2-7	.	ASSLRPSGSYEQY